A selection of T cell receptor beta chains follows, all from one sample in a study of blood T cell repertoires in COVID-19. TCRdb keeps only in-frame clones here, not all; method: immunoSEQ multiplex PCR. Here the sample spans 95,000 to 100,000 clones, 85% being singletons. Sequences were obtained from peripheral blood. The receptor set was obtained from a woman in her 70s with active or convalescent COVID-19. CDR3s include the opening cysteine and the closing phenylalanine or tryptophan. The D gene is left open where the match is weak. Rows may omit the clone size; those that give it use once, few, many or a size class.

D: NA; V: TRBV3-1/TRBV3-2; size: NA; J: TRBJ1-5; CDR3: CASSQGRASGYRGNQPQHF; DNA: TGTGCCAGCAGCCAAGGCCGCGCCTCTGGCTATCGGGGCAATCAGCCCCAGCATTTT
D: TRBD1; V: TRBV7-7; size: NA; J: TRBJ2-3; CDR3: CASSSGGQGADTQYF; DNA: TGTGCTAGCAGCTCCGGGGGACAGGGGGCAGATACGCAGTATTTT
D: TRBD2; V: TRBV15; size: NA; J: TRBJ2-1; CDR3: CATSREFGRGSNEQFF; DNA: TGTGCCACCAGCAGAGAGTTCGGGCGGGGGAGCAATGAGCAGTTCTTC
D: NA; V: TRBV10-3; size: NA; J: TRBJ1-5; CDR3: CAISEMSGSNQPQHF; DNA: TGTGCCATCAGTGAAATGTCGGGGAGCAATCAGCCCCAGCATTTT
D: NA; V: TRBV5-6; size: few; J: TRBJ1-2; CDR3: CASSYREGGYGYTF; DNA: TGTGCCAGCAGCTACAGGGAGGGTGGCTATGGCTACACCTTC
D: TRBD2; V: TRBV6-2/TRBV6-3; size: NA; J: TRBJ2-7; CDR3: CASSYGSGSTVEQYF; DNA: TGTGCCAGCAGTTATGGTAGCGGGTCAACGGTGGAGCAGTACTTC
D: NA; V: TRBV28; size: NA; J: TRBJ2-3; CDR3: CAGKTSGTDTQYF; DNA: TGTGCCGGAAAAACTTCAGGGACAGATACGCAGTATTTT
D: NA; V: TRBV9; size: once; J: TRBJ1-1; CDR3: CASSPFGNQGNTEAFF; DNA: TGTGCCAGCAGCCCTTTTGGAAACCAGGGGAACACTGAAGCTTTCTTT
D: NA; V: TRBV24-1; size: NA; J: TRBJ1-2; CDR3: CATSDRDSYYGYTF; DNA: TGTGCCACCAGTGACCGCGACAGTTACTATGGCTACACCTTC
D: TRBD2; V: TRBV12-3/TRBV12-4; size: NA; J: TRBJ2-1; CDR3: CASSRAGNEQFF; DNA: TGTGCCAGCAGCAGAGCGGGAAATGAGCAGTTCTTC
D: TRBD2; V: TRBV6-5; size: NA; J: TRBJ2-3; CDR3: CASSYLASGGTDTQYF; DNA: TGTGCCAGCAGTTATCTCGCTAGCGGGGGCACAGATACGCAGTATTTT
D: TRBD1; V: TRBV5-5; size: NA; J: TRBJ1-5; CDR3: CASSFGTGVGNQPQHF; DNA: TGTGCCAGCAGCTTTGGGACAGGGGTAGGGAATCAGCCCCAGCATTTT
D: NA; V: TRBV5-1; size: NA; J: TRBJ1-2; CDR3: CASSPEQGNYGYTF; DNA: TGCGCCAGCAGCCCCGAACAGGGAAACTATGGCTACACCTTC
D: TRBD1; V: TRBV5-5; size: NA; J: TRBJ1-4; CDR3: CASRQGATNEKLFF; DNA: TGTGCCAGCAGACAGGGGGCGACTAATGAAAAACTGTTTTTT
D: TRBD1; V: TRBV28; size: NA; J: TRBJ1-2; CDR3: CASSDPLGTGHGYTF; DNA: TGTGCCAGCAGTGACCCATTGGGGACAGGGCATGGCTACACCTTC
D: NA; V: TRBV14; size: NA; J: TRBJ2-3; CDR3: CASSQSIRGDGTDTQYF; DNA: TGTGCCAGCAGCCAGTCAATCCGCGGGGATGGCACAGATACGCAGTATTTT
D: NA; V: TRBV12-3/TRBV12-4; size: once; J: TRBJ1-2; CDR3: CASSPTGTYGYTF; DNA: TGTGCCAGCAGTCCAACAGGGACCTATGGCTACACCTTC
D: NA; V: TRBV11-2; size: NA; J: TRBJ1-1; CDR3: CASSLVPPLAFF; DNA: TGTGCCAGCAGCTTAGTCCCCCCCCTAGCTTTCTTT
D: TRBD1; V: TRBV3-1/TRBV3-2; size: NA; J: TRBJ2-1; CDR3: CASALDRGPYNEQFF; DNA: TGTGCCAGCGCACTTGACAGGGGGCCTTACAATGAGCAGTTCTTC
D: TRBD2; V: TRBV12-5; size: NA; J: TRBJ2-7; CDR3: CASAGLAGAQAGYEQYF; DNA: TGTGCTAGTGCCGGACTAGCGGGAGCTCAGGCGGGCTACGAGCAGTACTTC
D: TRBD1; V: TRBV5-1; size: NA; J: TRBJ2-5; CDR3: CASSLTGGVQETQYF; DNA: TGCGCCAGCAGCTTGACAGGGGGTGTCCAAGAGACCCAGTACTTC
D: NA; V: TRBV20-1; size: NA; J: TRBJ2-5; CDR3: CSASNFQETQYF; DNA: TGCAGTGCTAGTAACTTCCAAGAGACCCAGTACTTC
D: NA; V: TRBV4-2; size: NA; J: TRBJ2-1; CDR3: CASSQITGASSYNEQFF; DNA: TGTGCCAGCAGCCAAATAACGGGAGCTAGCTCCTACAATGAGCAGTTCTTC
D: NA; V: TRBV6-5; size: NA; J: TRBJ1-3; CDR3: CASSSRVGGGNTIYF; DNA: TGTGCCAGCAGTTCCCGGGTAGGCGGGGGAAACACCATATATTTT